The 25 T cell receptor beta chains reported below all come from one sample, sequenced in a study of post-analysis software for immune sequencing data (dated by TCRdb to the mid-2010s). Study-level results and caveats: Patients showed significantly higher frequencies than controls for several TRBV segments, among them TRBV5-6, TRBV5-1 and TRBV20-1.

Antigens for these TCRs are unknown. Libraries were built with PCR. The sequencer was an Illumina HiSeq 2500. Unique molecular identifiers were incorporated into TCR beta cDNA libraries to reduce PCR and sequencing biases. Using fastp trimming at Q25 and MiXCR clonotype assembly, TCRdb reanalyzed the public sequencing data and kept in-frame beta chains. Each entry is one CDR3 protein sequence, shown with its most common DNA and genes. This sample is represented by 740,000 or so distinct CDR3 sequences; about 57% of them were singletons. Approximately 4.5% of the sample comes from the top ten. The source material was blood. These receptors came from a girl under 18 with multiple sclerosis.

This rearrangement joins TRBV12-5 to TRBJ2-1, with D perhaps matching TRBD2 (6 bases). With 0 bases removed from V and 10 bases from J, the gap between germline ends came to 10 bases. The CDR3 contains 13 residues. Germline CDR1 LGHNT, CDR2 FRNRAP. This CDR3 reads CASGLVHRGEQFF. CDR3 coding DNA: TGTGCTAGTGGTTTGGTACACCGGGGGGAGCAGTTCTTC.

This clonotype showed up just once. The gene calls are TRBV6-5 and TRBJ2-1; D is possibly TRBD2 (6 bases). Germline lookup yields CDR1 MNHEY and CDR2 SVGAGI. This CDR3 has 17 residues. The germline V and J ends were trimmed by 0 bases and 2 bases, with 14 bases remaining between them. Here the CDR3 DNA reads TGTGCCAGCAGTTACTCGTCCTGGCGGGGAACCTACAATGAGCAGTTCTTC. This sequence encodes CASSYSSWRGTYNEQFF.

The chain uses TRBV9 and TRBJ2-1, with D possibly TRBD2 on 6 matching bases. The J call may be wrong; the DNA end is better matched by TRBJ2-7. The CDR3 runs to 15 residues. The V gene's germline CDR1 is SGDLS and CDR2 YYNGEE. The CDR3 nucleotides read TGTGCCAGCAGCGTAGGGCTAGCGACCTACAATGAGCAGTACTTC. This gives the protein CASSVGLATYNEQYF.

The V and J genes are TRBV6-6 and TRBJ2-3, with 10 bases fitting TRBD2. Losses at the gene ends were 8 bases for V and 1 base for J; bases not matched to a gene: 12. The length of the CDR3 is 17 residues. Per the germline V gene, CDR1 is MNHNY and CDR2 is SVGAGI (reference sequence). In DNA form, the CDR3 reads TGTGCCAGCTCTCGGTCCAGCGGGAGGGCCCGCACAGATACGCAGTATTTT. Translated: CASSRSSGRARTDTQYF.

This clonotype was detected only a few times. This chain connects TRBV11-2 to TRBJ1-2; D not resolved. Deletions cut 1 base from V and 6 bases from J, with 12 bases between. Germline CDR1 SGHAT, CDR2 FQNNGV. The CDR3 is 14 amino acids. In DNA, the CDR3 is TGTGCCAGCAGCTTAGGTCCGGGGAGTGATGGCTACACCTTC. This translates into CASSLGPGSDGYTF.

The CDR3 nucleotides are TGTGCCAGCGCCTTGACGGGGGAGACCGGGGAGCTGTTTTTT. Translation: CASALTGETGELFF. V is TRBV6-4 and J is TRBJ2-2, with a possible D match to TRBD2 (6 bases). V was cut by 8 bases and J by 5 bases, with 15 bases left in between. The CDR3 runs to 14 residues. Per germline, CDR1 MRHNA and CDR2 SNTAGT.

This clonotype occurred a few times. The chain combines TRBV7-2 with TRBJ2-1, with D perhaps matching TRBD2 (5 bases). The CDR3 has 13 residues. V was cut by 5 bases and J by 6 bases, with 11 bases left in between. Germline CDR1 is SGHTA and CDR2 is FQGNSA. The CDR3 sequence: CASSHGGFNEQFF. The CDR3 bases are TGTGCCAGCAGCCACGGCGGGTTCAATGAGCAGTTCTTC.

The V gene is TRBV20-1, the J gene TRBJ2-7; D is perhaps TRBD2 (6 bases). CDR1 and CDR2 (germline): DFQATT, SNEGSKA (reference sequence). This CDR3 has 15 amino acids. Deletions cut 0 bases from V and 6 bases from J, with 18 bases between. CDR3 bases: TGCAGTGCTAGAGACATCGGGGGAAAAGGTGGCGAGCAGTACTTC. This codes for CSARDIGGKGGEQYF.

This chain links TRBV15 with TRBJ2-3; TRBD1 agrees at 7 bases. Germline CDR1 reads LNHNV; CDR2 reads YYDKDF (reference sequence). The junction had 12 bases not matched to a gene; V was cut back by 3 bases and J by 3 bases. The CDR3 is made up of 17 amino acids. The CDR3 spells CATSRGNRGLRTDTQYF. DNA of the CDR3: TGTGCCACCAGCAGGGGGAACAGGGGATTAAGGACAGATACGCAGTATTTT.

The genes are TRBV18 and TRBJ2-7; possible D gene TRBD1, 8 bases. The CDR3 has 16 amino acids. Trimming left V 3 bases short and J 2 bases short, with 17 bases between. Looked up from germline, CDR1 is KGHSH and CDR2 is LQKENI. The DNA for the CDR3 is TGTGCCAGCTCACCCCGGGGGGACAGGATCGCCTACGAGCAGTACGTC. Its translation: CASSPRGDRIAYEQYV.

A few counts support this clonotype. This chain uses TRBV18 with TRBJ2-5, with no clear D. The V and J ends lost 2 bases and 4 bases respectively, with 11 bases between them. CDR1 is KGHSH, CDR2 LQKENI, per germline. This CDR3 is 14 amino acids long. The CDR3 DNA is TGTGCCAGCTCACCAGGCCATCGCAGAGAGACCCAGTACTTC. This translates into CASSPGHRRETQYF.

The chain combines TRBV12-5 with TRBJ2-3, with a tentative D call TRBD1 (6 bases). Trimming pared 6 bases from V and 0 bases from J, leaving 13 bases between. The CDR3 runs 15 residues. The germline V gene encodes CDR1 LGHNT and CDR2 FRNRAP. The CDR3 sequence: CASGGTTTSTDTQYF. The CDR3 DNA follows: TGTGCTAGTGGCGGGACAACTACTAGCACAGATACGCAGTATTTT.

This clonotype was detected only once. The genes are TRBV12-3 or TRBV12-4 and TRBJ2-7, with D perhaps matching TRBD1 (5 bases). The CDR3 runs 13 residues. V lost 5 bases, J lost 3 bases, and 11 bases lay in between. The CDR3 loop reads CASSPSTDYEQYF. In nucleotides, the CDR3 is TGTGCCAGCAGTCCCTCGACAGACTACGAGCAGTACTTC.

This clonotype was seen only a few times. The chain has TRBV7-3 and TRBJ2-1, with D perhaps TRBD2 (7 bases). The CDR3 runs 14 residues. Germline loops: CDR1 SGHTA, CDR2 FQGTGA. With 1 base removed from V and 7 bases from J, the gap between germline ends came to 11 bases. CDR3 DNA sequence: TGTGCCAGCAGCTTAAATGGGAGGGGGAATGAGCAGTTCTTC. It specifies CASSLNGRGNEQFF.

The chain recombines TRBV30 with TRBJ2-5; D gene ambiguous. CDR1 is GTSNPN and CDR2 is SVGIG in the germline V gene (reference sequence). The CDR3 covers 14 residues. V was clipped by 1 base and J by 5 bases, with 14 bases between them. The CDR3 is CAWSDGRAEETQYF. For the CDR3, the DNA is TGTGCCTGGAGTGACGGACGGGCGGAGGAGACCCAGTACTTC.

This clonotype showed up just once. CDR3 loop: CASSVEADNEQFF. The CDR3 nucleotides are TGTGCCAGCAGCGTAGAGGCAGACAATGAGCAGTTCTTC. This chain links TRBV9 with TRBJ2-1; D is unclear. The CDR3 has 13 amino acids. Per germline, CDR1 SGDLS and CDR2 YYNGEE. V was pared by 0 bases and J by 5 bases, with 6 bases between.

This rearrangement joins TRBV10-1 to TRBJ1-1, with 8 bases aligning to TRBD1. CDR1 and CDR2 from the germline V gene are WNHNN and SYGVQD (reference sequence). J gave up 2 bases and V 6 bases, and 5 bases lay outside the gene matches. This CDR3 is 14 amino acids long. CDR3 in amino acids: CASRAGGSNTEAFF. The CDR3 DNA follows: TGCGCCAGCAGGGCAGGGGGCTCAAACACTGAAGCTTTCTTT.

CDR3 bases: TGTGCCAGCAGCTTGGAAGCGGCAGTCACCCAGTTCTTC. Amino acid sequence: CASSLEAAVTQFF. V usage is TRBV5-6 and J usage is TRBJ2-1, with D perhaps matching TRBD2 (5 bases). The CDR3 is made up of 13 amino acids. The germline V and J ends were trimmed by 0 bases and 13 bases, with 14 bases remaining between them. The germline CDR1 and CDR2 sequences are SGHDT and YYEEEE.

The chain employs TRBV19 and TRBJ1-2, with a possible D match to TRBD1 (5 bases). Germline CDR1 reads LNHDA; CDR2 reads SQIVND (reference sequence). Trimming cost V 7 bases and J 4 bases, with 16 bases left between them. CDR3 length equals 14 residues. DNA of the CDR3: TGTGCCAGTACGGTTAAGGGGATAGGCTATGGCTACACCTTC. The encoded protein is CASTVKGIGYGYTF.

This clonotype was counted only a few times. This chain connects TRBV7-3 to TRBJ2-3; D may correspond to TRBD1 or TRBD2 (6 bases each). Germline values: CDR1 SGHTA, CDR2 FQGTGA. The CDR3 extends over 15 amino acids. Trimming removed 2 bases at V and 6 bases at J, with 15 bases between. The CDR3, as DNA: TGTGCCAGCAGCTTATCCCGGGAGAGGGGGGATACGCAGTATTTT. It translates to CASSLSRERGDTQYF.

This clonotype appeared a few times. V usage is TRBV12-3 or TRBV12-4 and J usage is TRBJ2-1; 11 positions match TRBD2. J lost 6 bases, V lost 6 bases, and 7 bases had no gene match. The CDR3 has 15 amino acids. This CDR3 is CASRSSGRSSNEQFF. For the CDR3, the DNA is TGTGCCAGCAGATCTAGCGGGAGGTCATCCAATGAGCAGTTCTTC.

The chain couples TRBV29-1 to TRBJ2-7; possibly TRBD1 for D (5 bases). CDR1 SQVTM and CDR2 ANQGSEA come from the germline V gene. The CDR3 has 14 residues. V lost 4 bases, J lost 2 bases, and 15 bases lay in between. This CDR3 reads CSVVPQGTAYEQYF. The DNA of the CDR3 is TGCAGCGTTGTCCCGCAGGGTACGGCCTACGAGCAGTACTTC.

J is TRBJ2-3 and V is TRBV20-1; 7 nucleotides line up with TRBD2. CDR3 length: 13 amino acids. V lost 4 bases to trimming and J lost 1 base; unmatched junction nucleotides: 2. Germline V gene sequence: CDR1 DFQATT, CDR2 SNEGSKA (reference sequence). CDR3 protein: CSANREGTDTQYF. In DNA, the CDR3 is TGCAGTGCTAACCGGGAGGGCACAGATACGCAGTATTTT.

This chain connects TRBV5-1 to TRBJ2-2; D is perhaps TRBD1 (6 bases). Germline CDR1 is SGHRS and CDR2 is YFSETQ. The CDR3 covers 15 residues. V dropped 1 base and J dropped 5 bases, with 12 bases sitting between them. The CDR3 DNA reads as TGCGCCAGCAGCTTGACAGGGCCGGGGACCGGGGAGCTGTTTTTT. Amino acids: CASSLTGPGTGELFF.

The chain links TRBV5-6 to TRBJ2-3; 7 bases line up with TRBD1. The J segment lost 3 bases and the V segment lost 1 base, leaving 5 bases of the junction unmatched. The CDR3 length is 15 residues. Per the germline V gene, CDR1 is SGHDT and CDR2 is YYEEEE. CDR3 DNA: TGTGCCAGCAGCTTGTTCGACAGGGAGACAGATACGCAGTATTTT. Translation: CASSLFDRETDTQYF.